This T cell receptor (beta chain) was captured in a study of vaccination and CD4 T cells after COVID-19. A word on this clonotype: What it binds is not known. The germline gene is not matched at one end of the junction; a read error may be the cause.

CDR1 and CDR2 (germline): SGHDN, FVKESK. This CDR3 contains 12 residues. The assay that was used to sequence DNA from cultured CD4+ T cells was the Oncomine TCR Beta short-read assay. DNA came from CD4+ T cells after culture. MiXCR, applied by TCRdb to the PCR reads, yields one record per CDR3 protein. This table holds approximately 15,000 distinct CDR3 sequences, 35% to 45% found once. Treatment here: 10-day PBMC culture with coronavirus spike peptide pools or control peptides (ViraFEST assay). The sequence derives from a human donor who received a COVID-19 vaccine. This sample comprised CD4+ T cells from blood, cultured in vitro, obtained before SARS-CoV-2 vaccination. The gene calls are TRBV14 and TRBJ1-1, with D maybe TRBD1 (5 bases). The CDR3 here is CASSQDRVEALF. In DNA, the CDR3 is TGTGCCAGCAGCCAAGACAGGGTTGAAGCTCTCTTT. The entire variable domain, with the rest obtained from reference TRBV14 and TRBJ1-1, is as follows: EAGVTQFPSHSVIEKGQTVTLRCDPISGHDNLYWYRRVMGKEIKFLLHFVKESKQDESGMPNNRFLAERTGGTYSTLKVQPAELEDSGVYFCASSQDRVEALFGQGTRLTVV.